A few counts support the clone carrying this TCR beta chain. Its antigen remains unknown. The data originate from a study of cytomegalovirus exposure and HLA in healthy donors. On the study more broadly: Out of 350 to 400 genotyped donors, roughly 78% belonged to the Caucasian-associated ancestry cluster.

General study points: Some highly shared sequence variants likely arose as a pipeline artifact.

Germline loops: CDR1 SGHRS, CDR2 YFSETQ. The ends were cut back, 4 bases at V and 7 bases at J, with 22 bases in the middle. The CDR3 is made up of 16 amino acids. It was with 60 Vbeta and 13 Jbeta primers that the PCR ran. TCRdb's table, derived via immunoSEQ multiplex PCR, lists solely in-frame clones and lacks some. The data hold 140,000 or so clones, with under 80% observed a single time. The sequence came from a man between 18 and 29 years old in good health and CMV-seropositive. Sequencing was carried out using PBMCs. The chain joins TRBV5-1 to TRBJ2-3; a weak D match, TRBD2 (6 bases). CDR3 in DNA: TGCGCCAGCAGCGAGGGGACTGGCCGGGCTGTTAATACGCAGTATTTT. It encodes CASSEGTGRAVNTQYF. The full variable domain, in which reference TRBV5-1 and TRBJ2-3 provide the parts outside the CDR3, is KAGVTQTPRYLIKTRGQQVTLSCSPISGHRSVSWYQQTPGQGLQFLFEYFSETQRNKGNFPGRFSGRQFSNSRSEMNVSTLELGDSALYLCASSEGTGRAVNTQYFGPGTRLTVL.